This T cell receptor (beta chain) was profiled in a study of T cell changes during pregnancy in multiple sclerosis. Sequencing used immunoSEQ multiplex PCR; TCRdb keeps in-frame clones, though not all of them. This table has some 74,000 clones, roughly 89% appearing once. CDR1 and CDR2 (germline): SGHNT, YYREEE (reference sequence). The V and J ends lost 8 bases and 3 bases, in that order; junction bases with no gene match: 7. The CDR3 sequence is 13 residues long. This clonotype was sampled from a female donor in good health, enrolled as a control in a pregnancy study. This sequence joins TRBV5-4 and TRBJ2-5; 7 bases fit TRBD2. Sequences were derived from peripheral blood, sampled after pregnancy. The CDR3 DNA follows: TGTGCCAGTAGGGCGGGGGAGGAAGAGACCCAGTACTTC. This gives the protein CASRAGEEETQYF.